The entry below describes one TCR beta chain. Sequenced by immunoSEQ multiplex PCR; TCRdb stores in-frame clones only, minus some. Among 150,000 to 200,000 clones listed, roughly nine tenths were seen once. Trimming at V came to 6 bases and at J to 8 bases, leaving 11 bases not matched to a gene. Germline V gene sequence: CDR1 SNHLY, CDR2 FYNNEI. The CDR3 loop spans 14 amino acids. The sample is drawn from a study of radiation and T cells in renal cell carcinoma. Specified time point: blood 4 weeks post-SBRT, at nephrectomy. The treatment: 15 Gy SBRT to primary tumor, nephrectomy 4 weeks later. This chain joins TRBV2 and TRBJ1-2; TRBD1 matches 8 bases. This TCR was recovered from a woman aged 45-65 years with renal cell carcinoma. Sequenced here: blood, sampled from a patient whose treatment included radiotherapy and nephrectomy. The CDR3 nucleotides read TGTGCCAGCAGCGAGATATCCAGGGGGCGAGGCTACACCTTC. Amino acid sequence: CASSEISRGRGYTF.